This T cell receptor (beta chain) was obtained from a study of CD8 T cells in Susac syndrome. The authors carried out high-throughput sequencing of TCR beta. They applied it to CD8+ and CD4+ T cells obtained from blood. Germline CDR1 reads DFQATT; CDR2 reads SNEGSKA (reference sequence). Trimming shortened V by 0 bases and J by 11 bases, and 8 bases separated the two germline ends. The CDR3 sequence is 10 residues long. Roughly 0.45 to 1 ug RNA was reverse transcribed with random hexamers. The authors amplified TCR beta CDR3 across 54 Vbeta and 13 Jbeta using immunoSEQ multiplex PCR. TCRdb re-called the immunoSEQ multiplex PCR reads with MiXCR, one entry per CDR3 protein. The sample lists fewer than 200,000 distinct CDR3 sequences, approximately 96% seen once, with roughly 0.16% in the top ten.

The receptor was derived from a human donor with multiple sclerosis. This chain uses TRBV20-1 with TRBJ2-7; no clear D gene. Sequences were obtained from CD8+ T cells from PBMCs. The CDR3 sequence is CSARDGSEYF. DNA for the CDR3: TGCAGTGCTAGAGATGGGTCTGAGTACTTC.